The 19 T cell receptor beta chains given below trace back to one sample, sequenced in a study of cytomegalovirus exposure and HLA in healthy donors. Only in-frame clones appear in the TCRdb table, and some are missing; sequencing was by immunoSEQ multiplex PCR. The sample shows about 350,000 clones, around 87% of them seen only once. Material: PBMCs. The receptor source for this set is a woman in her twenties or thirties in good health and CMV-seropositive.

V and J are TRBV9 and TRBJ1-4; tentatively, D is TRBD1 (6 bases). The CDR3 extends over 13 amino acids. Germline lookup yields CDR1 SGDLS and CDR2 YYNGEE. V lost 7 bases to trimming and J lost 7 bases, with 14 bases between them. The CDR3 nucleotides are TGTGCCAGCGCGCGGGGGGGCGGTGAAAAACTGTTTTTT. Its protein product is CASARGGGEKLFF.

The CDR3 DNA sequence: TGTGCCAGCAGTTACCGAACGGCCACAGATACGCAGTATTTT. The encoded protein is CASSYRTATDTQYF. This chain connects TRBV27 to TRBJ2-3, with D unclear. Germline V lookup: CDR1 MNHEY, CDR2 SMNVEV (reference sequence). This CDR3 has 14 amino acids. Between the trimmed V and J ends, which lost 4 bases and 2 bases, there was a span of 10 bases.

The chain is built from TRBV28 and TRBJ2-2; D gene unclear. Between the trimmed V and J ends, which lost 4 bases and 5 bases, there was a span of 8 bases. The CDR3 runs 13 residues. Germline CDR1 MDHEN, CDR2 SYDVKM. As DNA, the CDR3 is TGTGCCAGCAGTTCCCCCCCAACCGGGGAGCTGTTTTTT. This gives the protein CASSSPPTGELFF.

The chain is built from TRBV9 and TRBJ1-1; D gene ambiguous. Germline CDR1 reads SGDLS; CDR2 reads YYNGEE. The CDR3 is 15 amino acids. Trimming cost V 4 bases and J 1 base, with 14 bases left between them. The CDR3 coding sequence is TGTGCCAGCAGCCCCCCAGGCTCCGGGAACACTGAAGCTTTCTTT. Translating it yields CASSPPGSGNTEAFF.

The CDR3 region has the DNA TGTGCCAGCAGTGAAGCCTGGGAGACCCAGTACTTC. It is translated as CASSEAWETQYF. This chain links TRBV6-1 with TRBJ2-5; D gene uncertain. V lost 0 bases and J 5 bases, leaving 4 bases between the germline ends. From germline, CDR1 is MNHNS and CDR2 SASEGT. The CDR3 contains 12 residues.

The chain has TRBV7-7 and TRBJ1-1; D not certain. V shed 5 bases and J shed 0 bases, with 7 bases lying between them. The CDR3 runs to 13 residues. Germline CDR1 is SSHAT and CDR2 is FNYEAQ (reference sequence). CDR3 loop: CASSLDLNTEAFF. CDR3 DNA: TGTGCCAGCAGCCTCGACCTGAACACTGAAGCTTTCTTT.

This rearrangement joins TRBV5-6 to TRBJ1-2; tentative D call: TRBD1 (5 bases). V lost 4 bases, J lost 4 bases, and 23 bases lay in between. CDR1 SGHDT and CDR2 YYEEEE come from the germline V gene. The CDR3 is 17 amino acids. The CDR3 loop is CASSRDRGSFSVYGYTF. In DNA form, the CDR3 reads TGTGCCAGCAGCCGTGACAGAGGGTCTTTCTCCGTCTATGGCTACACCTTC.

This chain connects TRBV18 to TRBJ1-5; D unclear. Per the germline V gene, CDR1 is KGHSH and CDR2 is LQKENI. This CDR3 is 15 amino acids long. V was clipped by 3 bases and J by 2 bases, with 11 bases between them. CDR3 amino acids: CASSPSNGGNQPQHF. As DNA, the CDR3 is TGTGCCAGCTCACCGAGTAATGGGGGCAATCAGCCCCAGCATTTT.

J is TRBJ2-7 and V is TRBV25-1; 7 bases align to TRBD2. Germline assignment: CDR1 MGHDK and CDR2 SYGVNS. V dropped 11 bases and J dropped 2; count of bases not matched to a gene: 6. This CDR3 comprises 12 residues. This chain's CDR3 is CAAAGAPYEQYF. The CDR3 DNA is TGTGCCGCGGCGGGAGCTCCCTACGAGCAGTACTTC.

The chain recombines TRBV25-1 with TRBJ2-1; 8 nucleotides match TRBD1. The CDR3 runs to 15 residues. The trim removed 4 bases at V and 9 bases at J, leaving 11 bases unmatched. Germline assignment: CDR1 MGHDK and CDR2 SYGVNS. CDR3 protein: CASSAGTGGRSEQFF. In DNA form, the CDR3 reads TGTGCCAGCAGTGCCGGGACAGGCGGCCGGAGTGAGCAGTTCTTC.

The rearrangement joins TRBV7-3 to TRBJ1-2; maybe TRBD1 (5 bases). The germline V gene has CDR1 SGHTA and CDR2 FQGTGA. The length of the CDR3 is 13 residues. With 2 bases removed from V and 8 bases from J, the gap between germline ends came to 12 bases. CDR3 in amino acids: CASSLLPRQGYTF. CDR3 nucleotides: TGTGCCAGCAGCTTATTGCCCCGACAGGGCTACACCTTC.

The chain is built from TRBV10-1 and TRBJ2-5; 8 nucleotides align to TRBD1. There are 16 residues in the CDR3. With V trimmed by 6 bases and J by 4 bases, 13 bases remained unmatched. Looked up from germline, CDR1 is WNHNN and CDR2 is SYGVQD (reference sequence). CDR3 nucleotide sequence: TGCGCCAGCAGGCTGACAGGGGTAGTTTTGGGAGAGACCCAGTACTTC. This gives the protein CASRLTGVVLGETQYF.

In nucleotides, the CDR3 is TGCGCCAGCAGACCTAAAGAGACCCAGTACTTC. Translation gives CASRPKETQYF. This sequence joins TRBV5-1 and TRBJ2-5; D gene uncertain. This CDR3 has 11 amino acids. Germline values: CDR1 SGHRS, CDR2 YFSETQ. V lost 5 bases and J lost 3, with 5 bases in between.

The V gene is TRBV30, the J gene TRBJ2-3; D gene uncertain. The CDR3 extends over 15 amino acids. Trimming removed 1 base from V and 1 base from J, with 12 bases in between. Germline V gives CDR1 GTSNPN, CDR2 SVGIG (reference sequence). The CDR3 reads CAWSALVPGTDTQYF. The CDR3 region has the DNA TGTGCCTGGAGTGCCCTAGTCCCTGGCACAGATACGCAGTATTTT. The full variable domain, rest sourced from reference TRBV30 and TRBJ2-3, is SQTIHQWPATLVQPVGSPLSLECTVEGTSNPNLYWYRQAAGRGLQLLFYSVGIGQISSEVPQNLSASRPQDRQFILSSKKLLLSDSGFYLCAWSALVPGTDTQYFGPGTRLTVL.

J is TRBJ1-5 and V is TRBV6-1; D unresolved. CDR1 and CDR2 (germline): MNHNS, SASEGT. V shed 1 base and J shed 0 bases, with 4 bases lying between them. This CDR3 has 14 residues. In DNA form, the CDR3 reads TGTGCCAGCAGTGAAGACGGTAGCAATCAGCCCCAGCATTTT. Its protein product is CASSEDGSNQPQHF.

V is TRBV5-1 and J is TRBJ2-7; D is tentatively TRBD1 or TRBD2 (5 bases each). From germline, CDR1 is SGHRS and CDR2 YFSETQ. This CDR3 contains 16 residues. V shed 0 bases and J shed 1 base, with 14 bases lying between them. The CDR3 spells CASSLEGRWISYEQYF. The CDR3, as DNA: TGCGCCAGCAGCTTGGAGGGACGCTGGATTTCCTACGAGCAGTACTTC.

The chain couples TRBV19 to TRBJ2-7, with D perhaps being TRBD1 or TRBD2 (6 bases each). The length of the CDR3 is 15 residues. The V gene lost 5 bases and the J gene lost 1 base, with 15 bases spanning the gap. Looked up from germline, CDR1 is LNHDA and CDR2 is SQIVND (reference sequence). CDR3 in DNA: TGTGCCAGTAGTGCTCAGACTAGGGGGTCCTACGAGCAGTACTTC. Protein product: CASSAQTRGSYEQYF.

This chain uses TRBV20-1 with TRBJ1-4; D call uncertain. The CDR3 sequence is 11 residues long. The V gene's germline CDR1 is DFQATT and CDR2 SNEGSKA (reference sequence). V was cut by 0 bases and J by 4 bases, with 0 bases left in between. The CDR3 DNA reads TGCAGTGCTAGAGATAATGAAAAACTGTTTTTT. Its translation is CSARDNEKLFF.

The chain joins TRBV15 to TRBJ2-7; a possible D gene is TRBD1 (6 bases). This CDR3 comprises 14 residues. Germline CDR1 LNHNV, CDR2 YYDKDF (reference sequence). The V end was cut by 1 base, the J end by 7 bases, with 14 bases between. CDR3 residues: CATSRGRQEGEQYF. CDR3 DNA: TGTGCCACCAGCAGAGGCCGACAGGAAGGGGAGCAGTACTTC.